This TCR beta chain was sequenced in a study of blood T cell repertoires in COVID-19. Across the whole study: Nucleic acid was either cDNA or gDNA, and it came from T cells, B-cell-depleted T cells, or PBMCs.

TCRdb's table, derived via immunoSEQ multiplex PCR, lists solely in-frame clones and lacks some. The data hold about 97,000 clones, with 85% to 90% observed a single time. The CDR3 length is 14 residues. Germline V gene sequence: CDR1 SGDLS, CDR2 YYNGEE. V dropped 7 bases and J dropped 7; count of bases not matched to a gene: 10. The rearrangement uses TRBV9 and TRBJ1-3, with 8 positions matching TRBD1. Sample: peripheral blood. The origin of this receptor is a human donor in a cohort sampled during active COVID-19. This CDR3 is CASPQKDRANTIYF. In DNA, the CDR3 is TGTGCCAGCCCTCAGAAGGACAGGGCGAACACCATATATTTT.